These 32 T cell receptor beta chains came from one sample sequenced in a study of CD8 T cells in ankylosing spondylitis. One entry per CDR3 protein results from TCRdb running MiXCR on the 5' RACE reads. The data contain fewer than 200,000 distinct CDR3 sequences, about 20% of them singletons. The sequencing sample was made of blood, either unsorted or a sorted T cell fraction (not recorded which). The receptors originated from a male donor under 35 with ankylosing spondylitis or in good health (not recorded which).

This clonotype turned up a few times. The chain carries TRBV15 and TRBJ2-7; 7 bases map to TRBD1. This CDR3 has 15 amino acids. CDR1 and CDR2 (germline): LNHNV, YYDKDF (reference sequence). Trimming at V came to 1 base and at J to 1 base, leaving 4 bases not matched to a gene. CDR3 residues: CATSRGRTGSYEQYF. DNA of the CDR3: TGTGCCACCAGCAGAGGAAGGACAGGTTCCTACGAGCAGTACTTC.

Concerning this clonotype: This may be a read error, as it is one base from a much larger clone. This likely comes from a read error, as the CDR3 has no conserved phenylalanine or tryptophan at its end. The genes are TRBV29-1 and TRBJ1-1, with D maybe TRBD1 (5 bases). Germline loops: CDR1 SQVTM, CDR2 ANQGSEA. CDR3 length: 11 residues. The V and J ends lost 2 bases and 5 bases respectively, with 6 bases between them. CDR3 amino acids: CSVEHRTEAFC. Here the CDR3 DNA reads TGCAGCGTTGAACACAGGACTGAAGCTTTCTGT.

The sample holds many counts of this clonotype. The chain combines TRBV12-3 or TRBV12-4 with TRBJ2-1; D is unclear. CDR3 length equals 13 residues. The V and J ends lost 2 bases and 8 bases respectively, with 10 bases between them. The CDR3 nucleotides read TGTGCCAGCAGTTTACGCCAGGCCCATGAGCAGTTCTTC. It specifies CASSLRQAHEQFF.

The chain uses TRBV7-2 and TRBJ2-7, with D maybe TRBD2 (6 bases). Trimming left V 5 bases short and J 1 base short, with 12 bases between. Germline loops: CDR1 SGHTA, CDR2 FQGNSA. The CDR3 is 14 residues long. CDR3 loop: CASSPAGSSYEQYF. CDR3 nucleotides: TGTGCCAGCAGCCCGGCGGGGTCGTCCTACGAGCAGTACTTC. The full variable domain, in which reference TRBV7-2 and TRBJ2-7 provide the parts outside the CDR3, is GAGVSQSPSNKVTEKGKDVELRCDPISGHTALYWYRQSLGQGLEFLIYFQGNSAPDKSGLPSDRFSAERTGGSVSTLTIQRTQQEDSAVYLCASSPAGSSYEQYFGPGTRLTVT.

In this sample, this clonotype turned up many times. The CDR3: CSYPSGRYDEQFF. The CDR3 nucleotides are TGCAGTTACCCTAGCGGGAGATACGATGAGCAGTTCTTC. The rearrangement uses TRBV20-1 and TRBJ2-1; 10 nucleotides line up with TRBD2. Looked up from germline, CDR1 is DFQATT and CDR2 is SNEGSKA (reference sequence). CDR3 length equals 13 residues. Trimming removed 8 bases from V and 8 bases from J; junction bases left unmatched: 9.

This clonotype was seen ten or more times. This chain uses TRBV15 with TRBJ2-5; D unclear. Germline CDR1 LNHNV, CDR2 YYDKDF (reference sequence). CDR3 length: 12 residues. V lost 5 bases and J 5 bases, leaving 9 bases between the germline ends. In nucleotides, the CDR3 is TGTGCCACCAGCCGTCTCGAGGAGACCCAGTACTTC. Translated: CATSRLEETQYF.

The chain joins TRBV2 to TRBJ1-2, with D perhaps matching TRBD1 (6 bases). Germline CDR1 reads SNHLY; CDR2 reads FYNNEI. The length of the CDR3 is 14 residues. Trimming cost V 3 bases and J 10 bases, with 18 bases left between them. As DNA, the CDR3 is TGTGCCAGCAGTGATTATGGCCGGGGGCTCGACTACACCTTC. Its protein is CASSDYGRGLDYTF.

This clonotype showed up just a few times. The rearrangement joins TRBV10-1 to TRBJ2-7, with D perhaps given as TRBD1 or TRBD2 (5 bases each). The CDR3 contains 11 residues. The germline CDR1 and CDR2 sequences are WNHNN and SYGVQD (reference sequence). The V end was cut by 9 bases, the J end by 6 bases, with 12 bases between. The CDR3 DNA sequence: TGCGCCAGTGGGGACGGTGGCGAGCAGTACGTC. It encodes CASGDGGEQYV.

This clonotype appeared many times. DNA of the CDR3: TGTGCCAGCAGCGGGACAGCTCAAGAGACCCAGTACTTC. This codes for CASSGTAQETQYF. This chain uses TRBV6-4 with TRBJ2-5, with 7 positions matching TRBD1. From germline, CDR1 is MRHNA and CDR2 SNTAGT. The CDR3 consists of 13 residues. Trimming cost V 6 bases and J 2 bases; bases outside gene matches: 3.

This clonotype has ten or more counts. The chain has TRBV25-1 and TRBJ2-2, with 8 bases matching TRBD2. This CDR3 region has 16 residues. Germline CDR1 MGHDK, CDR2 SYGVNS. The J segment lost 4 bases and the V segment lost 3 bases, leaving 7 bases of the junction unmatched. CDR3 nucleotides: TGTGCCAGCAGTGACCTAGCGGGTTCTACCACCGGGGAGCTGTTTTTT. Its protein is CASSDLAGSTTGELFF.

This clonotype was recorded at least ten times. The chain has TRBV24-1 and TRBJ1-5, with 7 bases that match TRBD1. The CDR3 sequence is 17 residues long. Trimming took 4 bases from V and 9 from J; bases not matched to a gene: 17. From germline, CDR1 is KGHDR and CDR2 SFDVKD. For the CDR3, the DNA is TGTGCCACCAGTGACAAACCCCGACAGGGCAAGATTCCGCCCCAGCATTTT. Protein product: CATSDKPRQGKIPPQHF.

This clonotype was observed at least ten times. This chain connects TRBV15 to TRBJ2-7; 9 nucleotides match TRBD1. CDR3 size: 14 residues. CDR1 LNHNV and CDR2 YYDKDF come from the germline V gene (reference sequence). The junction had 5 bases not matched to a gene; V was cut back by 5 bases and J by 3 bases. In DNA form, the CDR3 reads TGTGCCACCAGCGGTGACAGGGGGAACTACGAGCAGTACTTC. It codes for CATSGDRGNYEQYF.

There are many counts of this clonotype. In DNA, the CDR3 is TGTGCCAGCAGCCTTGGACCGGGCACTGAAGCTTTCTTT. Translated, it gives CASSLGPGTEAFF. The rearrangement links TRBV12-3 or TRBV12-4 to TRBJ1-1, with D uncertain. V lost 6 bases and J 4 bases, leaving 12 bases between the germline ends. The CDR3 totals 13 residues.

This clonotype appeared many times. V is TRBV10-3 and J is TRBJ2-5, with 8 positions matching TRBD1. Germline V gene lookup returns CDR1 ENHRY and CDR2 SYGVKD. V trimming: 5 bases; J trimming: 1 base; junction bases outside the gene matches: 12. This CDR3 contains 17 residues. CDR3 sequence reads: CAISHGQGQGAQETQYF. The CDR3 coding sequence is TGTGCCATCAGTCACGGACAGGGCCAGGGGGCCCAAGAGACCCAGTACTTC.

This rearrangement joins TRBV4-2 to TRBJ1-1; D gene uncertain. The V gene's germline CDR1 is LGHNA and CDR2 YNFKEQ. There are 14 residues in the CDR3. V gave up 0 bases and J gave up 1 base, with 6 bases separating them. The CDR3 region has the DNA TGTGCCAGCAGCCAAGATAGTAAGAACACTGAAGCTTTCTTT. It specifies CASSQDSKNTEAFF.

This clonotype was observed many times. The chain recombines TRBV7-9 with TRBJ2-3, with D tentatively TRBD1 or TRBD2 (5 bases each). This CDR3 region has 14 residues. V was trimmed by 5 bases and J by 2 bases, leaving 11 bases between them. Germline CDR1 reads SEHNR; CDR2 reads FQNEAQ (reference sequence). The CDR3 nucleotides are TGTGCCAGCAGCCCCGGGACCTACACAGATACGCAGTATTTT. Translation: CASSPGTYTDTQYF.

J is TRBJ2-1 and V is TRBV29-1; the match to TRBD2 covers 7 bases. Germline lookup yields CDR1 SQVTM and CDR2 ANQGSEA. The CDR3 contains 13 residues. CDR3 DNA: TGCAGTGGGGGGGACGTCTCCTACAATGAGCAGTTCTTC. It translates to CSGGDVSYNEQFF.

The J gene is TRBJ2-7, the V gene TRBV12-3 or TRBV12-4; possible D gene TRBD2, 5 bases. There are 11 residues in the CDR3. Between the trimmed V and J ends, which lost 6 bases and 7 bases, there was a span of 10 bases. CDR3 coding DNA: TGTGCCAGCAGCGGACTTGTGGAGCAGTACTTC. Protein product: CASSGLVEQYF.

The CDR3 reads CASSYPDDRGNENIQYF. CDR3 DNA: TGTGCCAGCAGTTATCCGGATGACCGGGGCAACGAAAACATTCAGTACTTC. The V call is TRBV2, the J call TRBJ2-4, with D perhaps TRBD1 or TRBD2 (5 bases each). V was trimmed by 5 bases and J by 5 bases, leaving 22 bases between them. Germline CDR1 SNHLY, CDR2 FYNNEI. CDR3 length equals 17 residues.

To note about this clonotype: One end of the junction fails to match germline, which may point to a read error. J is TRBJ2-1 and V is TRBV27, with D possibly TRBD2 on 6 matching bases. Germline CDR1 MNHEY, CDR2 SMNVEV (reference sequence). This CDR3 spans 15 amino acids. CDR3 sequence reads: CDSRPIERVYNEQFF. The CDR3 DNA reads TGTGACAGCAGGCCCATTGAGCGGGTATACAATGAGCAGTTCTTC.

The chain links TRBV5-1 to TRBJ2-3; D uncertain. The germline V gene has CDR1 SGHRS and CDR2 YFSETQ. The CDR3 contains 13 residues. Trimming left V 0 bases short and J 3 bases short, with 5 bases between. In nucleotides, the CDR3 is TGCGCCAGCAGCTTGGTGCGTACAGATACGCAGTATTTT. Translated: CASSLVRTDTQYF.

Only a few counts were recorded for this clonotype. The chain employs TRBV29-1 and TRBJ2-7; perhaps TRBD1 as D (6 bases). This CDR3 is built from 13 residues. Trimming removed 3 bases from V and 7 bases from J, with 16 bases in between. CDR1 is SQVTM and CDR2 is ANQGSEA in the germline V gene. The CDR3 bases are TGCAGCGTTGAGGGTTTGGGGGCTCGGGAGCAGTACTTC. Protein: CSVEGLGAREQYF.

This clonotype was recorded many times. The chain uses TRBV29-1 and TRBJ1-2; D is unclear. This CDR3 is built from 12 residues. Germline values: CDR1 SQVTM, CDR2 ANQGSEA. The V end was cut by 2 bases, the J end by 7 bases, with 11 bases between. The CDR3 protein is CSVELGIRGYTF. The CDR3 DNA sequence: TGCAGCGTTGAACTGGGAATACGTGGCTACACCTTC.

Many counts were recorded for this clonotype. The chain couples TRBV5-6 to TRBJ2-5; TRBD2 matches at 7 bases. CDR3 length equals 16 residues. Germline trimming cut 3 bases from V and 1 base from J; bases unmatched to any gene: 9. Germline V gene sequence: CDR1 SGHDT, CDR2 YYEEEE. The CDR3, as DNA: TGTGCCAGCAGCTCTGGGGCTAGCGGAGGCCAAGAGACCCAGTACTTC. Protein sequence: CASSSGASGGQETQYF.

This clonotype was seen many times. The chain employs TRBV27 and TRBJ2-7; D uncertain. CDR1 MNHEY and CDR2 SMNVEV come from the germline V gene (reference sequence). This CDR3 contains 13 residues. Trimming removed 5 bases at V and 0 bases at J, with 8 bases between. The CDR3 DNA is TGTGCCAGCAGTCTCGGGCTCTCCTACGAGCAGTACTTC. Protein product: CASSLGLSYEQYF.

This clonotype was seen ten or more times. V gene TRBV5-1 combines with J gene TRBJ2-5, with D maybe TRBD2 (5 bases). This CDR3 spans 17 amino acids. V shed 4 bases and J shed 0 bases, with 19 bases lying between them. Looked up from germline, CDR1 is SGHRS and CDR2 is YFSETQ. This chain's CDR3 is CASSTYIAPSHQETQYF. DNA for the CDR3: TGCGCCAGCAGCACCTACATTGCCCCTAGCCACCAAGAGACCCAGTACTTC.

This clonotype was seen repeatedly, ten times or more. The CDR3 nucleotides are TGCGCCAGCAGCTTTCTAGCGGGAGCTGAGCAGTTCTTC. This sequence encodes CASSFLAGAEQFF. The chain is built from TRBV4-1 and TRBJ2-1; 10 bases line up with TRBD2. The V and J ends lost 5 bases and 9 bases, in that order; junction bases with no gene match: 4. The CDR3 is 13 amino acids. In germline, CDR1 is MGHRA, CDR2 YSYEKL.

This clonotype showed up many times. The V and J genes are TRBV12-3 or TRBV12-4 and TRBJ2-6; no firm D call. Trimming removed 7 bases at V and 2 bases at J, with 18 bases between. The CDR3 loop spans 17 amino acids. The CDR3 protein is CASIGRGAKTGANVLTF. In DNA, the CDR3 is TGTGCCAGCATAGGCCGCGGAGCCAAAACTGGGGCCAACGTCCTGACTTTC.

This clonotype has a count of ten or more. The J gene is TRBJ2-1, the V gene TRBV21-1; the table's D call of TRBD2 was not tested on the DNA. TRBV21-1 is given as a pseudogene. The CDR3 contains 18 residues. DNA for the CDR3: TGTGCCAGCTACGGCGGGAGGGCCGTTTTAAAGTCCCACAATGAGCAGTTCTTC. It encodes CASYGGRAVLKSHNEQFF.

At least ten counts were recorded for this clonotype. V is TRBV7-9 and J is TRBJ2-1; D possibly corresponds to TRBD2 (6 bases). V lost 0 bases, J lost 2 bases, and 11 bases lay in between. This CDR3 comprises 16 residues. The germline V gene encodes CDR1 SEHNR and CDR2 FQNEAQ (reference sequence). CDR3 DNA sequence: TGTGCCAGCAGCTTAGCGCAGGGCGGGACCTACAATGAGCAGTTCTTC. This sequence encodes CASSLAQGGTYNEQFF.

Only one count was recorded for this clonotype. The rearrangement joins TRBV30 to TRBJ2-7; 7 nucleotides agree with TRBD1. CDR1 GTSNPN and CDR2 SVGIG come from the germline V gene (reference sequence). This CDR3 is built from 17 residues. With 1 base clipped from V and 2 bases from J, the junction kept 14 bases outside the gene matches. CDR3 DNA sequence: TGTGCCTGGAGTGACCAAAGTATGGGACAGCTTACCTACGAGCAGTACTTC. Its protein is CAWSDQSMGQLTYEQYF.

The sample holds a few counts of this clonotype. The chain has TRBV9 and TRBJ2-2; D may be TRBD2 (6 bases). This CDR3 has 15 residues. V was shortened by 1 base and J by 6 bases, with 13 bases between the two germline ends. Germline V gives CDR1 SGDLS, CDR2 YYNGEE. The CDR3 loop reads CASSVSWRESGELFF. The DNA for the CDR3 is TGTGCCAGCAGCGTATCCTGGCGGGAATCCGGGGAGCTGTTTTTT.